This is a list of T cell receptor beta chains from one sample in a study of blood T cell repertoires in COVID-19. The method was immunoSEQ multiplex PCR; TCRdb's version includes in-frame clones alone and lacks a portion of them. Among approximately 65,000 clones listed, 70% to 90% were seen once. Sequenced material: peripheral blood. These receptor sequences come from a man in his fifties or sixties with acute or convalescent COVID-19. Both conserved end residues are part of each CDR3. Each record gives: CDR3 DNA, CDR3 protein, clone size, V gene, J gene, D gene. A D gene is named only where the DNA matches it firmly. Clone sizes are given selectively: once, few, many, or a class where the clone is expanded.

TGTGCCAGCAGTACAGGGTGGAGTCAGCCCCAGCATTTT	CASSTGWSQPQHF	.	TRBV12-3/TRBV12-4	TRBJ1-5	.
TGTGCCAGCAGTGCCAGGACAGGGTATAACTATGGCTACACCTTC	CASSARTGYNYGYTF	.	TRBV25-1	TRBJ1-2	TRBD1
TGTGCCTGGAGTCTAGGCACCGGGGAGCTGTTTTTT	CAWSLGTGELFF	once	TRBV30	TRBJ2-2	.
TGCGCCCGCAAAACCTCGGGACTAATTTCCGATGAGCAGTTCTTC	CARKTSGLISDEQFF	.	TRBV5-1	TRBJ2-1	TRBD2
TGTGCCAGCAATACCCGGGGGGTATTTGAGCAGTTCTTC	CASNTRGVFEQFF	.	TRBV5-6	TRBJ2-1	TRBD2
TGTGCCAGCAGCTTAGGCGCCGCGGGGAACTATGGCTACACCTTC	CASSLGAAGNYGYTF	.	TRBV13	TRBJ1-2	.
TGTGCCAGCTACCACGGCGGGATGGCTTTCTTT	CASYHGGMAFF	few	TRBV27	TRBJ1-1	.
TGTGCCAGCGGGAGCACAGGGTTCCAGCCCCAGCATTTT	CASGSTGFQPQHF	.	TRBV28	TRBJ1-5	.
TGTGCCAGTAGTATTTACGGGAGAAGCTACAATGAGCAGTTCTTC	CASSIYGRSYNEQFF	.	TRBV19	TRBJ2-1	.
TGTGCCAGCAGCGGACAGGGGCCGCCGCTCAATGAGCAGTTCTTC	CASSGQGPPLNEQFF	.	TRBV28	TRBJ2-1	TRBD1
TGTGCCAGCAGCCTAGGACAGGGGGGCTACGAGCAGTACTTC	CASSLGQGGYEQYF	.	TRBV9	TRBJ2-7	TRBD1
TGTGCCAGTACCGAGGGACATTTAAATTCACCCCTCCACTTT	CASTEGHLNSPLHF	.	TRBV19	TRBJ1-6	.
TGTGCCAGCAGCGTAGCTCAGGACTCAGAGGGTTACGAGCAGTACTTC	CASSVAQDSEGYEQYF	.	TRBV9	TRBJ2-7	.
TGCGCCAGCAGCAGAACCGGGACAGGGGGGATAGGGGAGACCCAGTACTTC	CASSRTGTGGIGETQYF	.	TRBV5-1	TRBJ2-5	TRBD1
TGTGCCACCAGCAGGGGCAGGGTCAGTCAGCCCCAGCATTTT	CATSRGRVSQPQHF	.	TRBV15	TRBJ1-5	.
TGTGCCAGCAGTGACCCCCGAGTTACTAGCGGGAGGGCGGATGAGCAGTTCTTC	CASSDPRVTSGRADEQFF	few	TRBV28	TRBJ2-1	TRBD2
TGTGCCAGCAGCTACGACAAAATTGGAAACACCATATATTTT	CASSYDKIGNTIYF	.	TRBV5-8	TRBJ1-3	.
TGTGCCAGCGCCAAGCCAGGGGGTGGCTTGAACACTGAAGCTTTCTTT	CASAKPGGGLNTEAFF	.	TRBV28	TRBJ1-1	TRBD1
TGTGCCAGCAGCCTAGGGGCCTACGAGCAGTACTTC	CASSLGAYEQYF	.	TRBV12-3/TRBV12-4	TRBJ2-7	.
TGTGCCTGGAGGCAGACAGTGAACACTGAAGCTTTCTTT	CAWRQTVNTEAFF	.	TRBV30	TRBJ1-1	.
TGTGCCAGCAGCCTAACAGGGGTGCGCGGTGGCTACACCTTC	CASSLTGVRGGYTF	few	TRBV7-9	TRBJ1-2	TRBD1
TGTGCTAGCAGCGCAGACAGGACTAGCCTCCACAATGAGCAGTTCTTC	CASSADRTSLHNEQFF	.	TRBV7-7	TRBJ2-1	TRBD2
TGTGCCAGCAGCTCCAGGACAGAAGAAGCTTTCTTT	CASSSRTEEAFF	.	TRBV11-2	TRBJ1-1	.
TGTGCCAGCTCACCCCGAAGACAGGGGACTAATGAAAAACTGTTTTTT	CASSPRRQGTNEKLFF	.	TRBV18	TRBJ1-4	TRBD1
TGTGCCTGGAGTGTACAGTTAGCGGGTTCGATAAATGAGCAGTTCTTC	CAWSVQLAGSINEQFF	.	TRBV30	TRBJ2-1	TRBD2
TGTGCCAGCAGGGGTGGAGTTGCAACTAATGAAAAACTGTTTTTT	CASRGGVATNEKLFF	.	TRBV27	TRBJ1-4	.
TGTGCCAGCAGCACACTAGGAGAGACCCAGTACTTC	CASSTLGETQYF	.	TRBV7-2	TRBJ2-5	.
TGTGCCACCAGGGTGGGGGGGCCGGCAGATACGCAGTATTTT	CATRVGGPADTQYF	.	TRBV27	TRBJ2-3	.
TGTGCCAGTAGTATAGCGGCAGGGACCTACGAGCAGTACTTC	CASSIAAGTYEQYF	.	TRBV19	TRBJ2-7	.
TGCGCCAGCAGCTTGACCAGCGGGCAGACCTACGAGCAGTACTTC	CASSLTSGQTYEQYF	once	TRBV5-1	TRBJ2-7	.
TGTGCCAGCAGCAGATGGGACAGCACGTACGAGCAGTACTTC	CASSRWDSTYEQYF	.	TRBV11-2	TRBJ2-7	TRBD1
TGTGCCAGCTCACCCGATAGCGGGGGGCCAGATACGCAGTATTTT	CASSPDSGGPDTQYF	.	TRBV18	TRBJ2-3	TRBD2
TGTGCCAGCAGTGAAGGGACAAACACTTTAATCTACGAGCAGTACTTC	CASSEGTNTLIYEQYF	.	TRBV6-1	TRBJ2-7	.
TGTGCCAGCAGCTTAACAGGGCTGGCAGATACGCAGTATTTT	CASSLTGLADTQYF	.	TRBV13	TRBJ2-3	.
TGTGCCAGCTCACCCCAAGCGGACGTGGATGCTTTCTTT	CASSPQADVDAFF	once	TRBV18	TRBJ1-1	.
TGTGCCAGCAGTTTGGACTTGTACGAGCAGTACTTC	CASSLDLYEQYF	.	TRBV28	TRBJ2-7	.
TGTGCCAGCAGCTTACAAGCTAGCGGGATCTACGAGCAGTACTTC	CASSLQASGIYEQYF	.	TRBV7-3	TRBJ2-7	TRBD2
TGCGCCAGCAGCTACGGACTAGCGGGGGTTACTTCCGCGAACACCGGGGAGCTGTTTTTT	CASSYGLAGVTSANTGELFF	few	TRBV5-1	TRBJ2-2	TRBD2
TGCGCCAGCAGCCCGGCCGGAGCGGGAGCTGAAAAACTGTTTTTT	CASSPAGAGAEKLFF	.	TRBV5-1	TRBJ1-4	.
TGCGCCAGCAGCTTGGCAGCAGGAACCTACGAGCAGTACTTC	CASSLAAGTYEQYF	few	TRBV5-1	TRBJ2-7	.
TGTGCCAGCAACCCAGGACAGGCTTCCTACGAGCAGTACTTC	CASNPGQASYEQYF	.	TRBV11-2	TRBJ2-7	TRBD1
TGTGCTAGTGGTGGGACAGACTATGGCTACACCTTC	CASGGTDYGYTF	.	TRBV12-5	TRBJ1-2	TRBD1